Sequencing of this T cell receptor (beta chain) was carried out in a study of T cell changes during pregnancy in multiple sclerosis. Germline trimming cut 2 bases from V and 4 bases from J; bases unmatched to any gene: 6. CDR1 SGHRS and CDR2 YFSETQ come from the germline V gene. There are 15 residues in the CDR3. The table came from immunoSEQ multiplex PCR; TCRdb's copy has only in-frame clones and leaves some out. This sample has tens of thousands of clones, with about 92% found just once. This TCR derives from a female donor with multiple sclerosis, enrolled in a pregnancy study. The gene calls are TRBV5-1 and TRBJ1-2; 9 bases are shared with TRBD1. The source material was CD4+ T cells from peripheral blood mononuclear cells, sampled after pregnancy. Here the CDR3 reads CASSLAGQGFYGYTF. CDR3 DNA: TGCGCCAGCAGCTTAGCGGGACAGGGTTTCTATGGCTACACCTTC.